Shown below are 22 T cell receptor beta chains from a single sample sequenced in a study of blood T cells in healthy people across ages. Primers used in a second PCR of about 7 to 12 cycles were a sample-barcoded 5' primer and a J-beta primer mix. TCRdb itself ran the 5' RACE reads through MiXCR, one entry per CDR3 protein. This table holds roughly 1.5 million distinct CDR3 sequences, approximately 42% found once. Sequencing used blood. These receptors all come from a woman aged 18-30 years in good health.

The CDR3 DNA reads as TGCGCCAGCAGCGTTACAGGGGGGTTTCGCGAAAAACTGTTTTTT. Translating gives CASSVTGGFREKLFF. The chain couples TRBV5-1 to TRBJ1-4, with 8 bases lining up with TRBD1. V lost 4 bases to trimming and J lost 8 bases; unmatched junction nucleotides: 10. CDR3 length: 15 residues. Germline assignment: CDR1 SGHRS and CDR2 YFSETQ.

The table lists this clonotype with many counts. This chain links TRBV29-1 with TRBJ1-2; no clear D gene. Germline V gene data show CDR1 as SQVTM and CDR2 as ANQGSEA. V gave up 0 bases and J gave up 4 bases, with 6 bases separating them. CDR3 length equals 12 residues. The CDR3 protein is CSVEDTPYGYTF. The DNA for the CDR3 is TGCAGCGTTGAAGACACACCCTATGGCTACACCTTC.

The rearrangement joins TRBV9 to TRBJ1-3; TRBD1 might be the D (6 bases). Trimming removed 4 bases from V and 2 bases from J, with 16 bases in between. This CDR3 has 16 amino acids. Germline lookup yields CDR1 SGDLS and CDR2 YYNGEE. The CDR3 is CASSNPGGRPGNTIYF. The CDR3 DNA reads TGTGCCAGCAGCAACCCCGGGGGGCGTCCTGGAAACACCATATATTTT.

A few counts support this clonotype. The chain couples TRBV24-1 to TRBJ2-1, with 7 bases lining up with TRBD1. V dropped 10 bases and J dropped 4; count of bases not matched to a gene: 12. The CDR3 totals 15 residues. Germline V gene lookup returns CDR1 KGHDR and CDR2 SFDVKD. CDR3 loop: CATMQTGDVYNEQFF. The CDR3 DNA reads as TGTGCCACTATGCAAACAGGGGACGTTTACAATGAGCAGTTCTTC.

The chain carries TRBV3-1 and TRBJ2-5; no clear D. Germline CDR1 LGHDT, CDR2 YNNKEL (reference sequence). The CDR3 is 13 amino acids. Trimming pared 3 bases from V and 11 bases from J, leaving 16 bases between. CDR3 in DNA: TGTGCCAGCAGCCAGCGGCGGAACAATGAGCAGTACTTC. Translation: CASSQRRNNEQYF.

J is TRBJ1-5 and V is TRBV29-1; D remains unclear. Germline assignment: CDR1 SQVTM and CDR2 ANQGSEA. The V and J ends lost 5 bases and 2 bases respectively, with 7 bases between them. This CDR3 is built from 12 residues. CDR3 sequence (DNA): TGCAGCGTTTCCGGGGGCAATCAGCCCCAGCATTTT. Protein sequence: CSVSGGNQPQHF. Combining the CDR3 with reference TRBV29-1 and TRBJ1-5 gives the whole variable domain SAVISQKPSRDICQRGTSLTIQCQVDSQVTMMFWYRQQPGQSLTLIATANQGSEATYESGFVIDKFPISRPNLTFSTLTVSNMSPEDSSIYLCSVSGGNQPQHFGDGTRLSIL.

The rearrangement uses TRBV27 and TRBJ1-2; D is unclear. V lost 3 bases, J lost 7 bases, and 12 bases lay in between. CDR3 length: 13 residues. Germline V CDR1 and CDR2: MNHEY, SMNVEV (reference sequence). The CDR3, as DNA: TGTGCCAGCAGTTTCGGGGTCTTGGGTGGCTACACCTTC. Encoded protein: CASSFGVLGGYTF.

This clonotype was counted a few times. This chain links TRBV6-1 with TRBJ2-3; 7 positions agree with TRBD2. Trimming removed 11 bases from V and 3 bases from J; junction bases left unmatched: 8. This CDR3 has 13 amino acids. CDR1 and CDR2 (germline): MNHNS, SASEGT. The CDR3 sequence is CACSPRGTDTQYF. The CDR3 nucleotides are TGTGCCTGCTCCCCGCGGGGGACAGATACGCAGTATTTT.

The rearrangement links TRBV4-2 to TRBJ1-2; D is uncertain. The CDR3 is 16 amino acids. The V gene's germline CDR1 is LGHNA and CDR2 YNFKEQ. V was pared by 1 base and J by 0 bases, with 12 bases between. Here the CDR3 reads CASSQVEAYPNYGYTF. The CDR3 nucleotides are TGTGCCAGCAGCCAAGTTGAAGCCTACCCTAACTATGGCTACACCTTC.

In its sample, this clonotype was seen a few times. This sequence joins TRBV15 and TRBJ1-2, with a tentative D call TRBD1 (5 bases). The CDR3 has 13 amino acids. Germline lookup yields CDR1 LNHNV and CDR2 YYDKDF (reference sequence). V lost 3 bases and J 7 bases, leaving 12 bases between the germline ends. Written as DNA, the CDR3 is TGTGCCACCAGCAGTCAGGGCCGCTCTGGCTACACCTTC. This sequence encodes CATSSQGRSGYTF.

The CDR3 DNA sequence: TGCGCCAGCACTCCCTTGAGGAAAGAGACCCAGTACTTC. Its translation is CASTPLRKETQYF. J is TRBJ2-5 and V is TRBV5-1; no definite D call. The V gene lost 6 bases and the J gene lost 3 bases, with 12 bases spanning the gap. Germline loops: CDR1 SGHRS, CDR2 YFSETQ. The CDR3 length is 13 residues.

This clonotype turned up a few times. The chain joins TRBV7-2 to TRBJ2-1; TRBD2 matches at 10 bases. The germline CDR1 and CDR2 sequences are SGHTA and FQGNSA. The CDR3 is made up of 15 amino acids. V lost 5 bases to trimming and J lost 4 bases; unmatched junction nucleotides: 5. The CDR3 coding sequence is TGTGCCAGCAGCCCAGCGGGGGGGGAATACAATGAGCAGTTCTTC. As protein: CASSPAGGEYNEQFF.

This clonotype was detected many times. The V and J genes are TRBV12-3 or TRBV12-4 and TRBJ1-2; D gene unclear. CDR3 size: 13 residues. V lost 4 bases and J 4 bases, leaving 10 bases between the germline ends. The CDR3 reads CASSYGMSYGYTF. CDR3 nucleotides: TGTGCCAGCAGTTACGGAATGAGCTATGGCTACACCTTC.

In the case of this clonotype: The junction shows a germline mismatch at one end, possibly a read error. The V and J genes are TRBV12-3 or TRBV12-4 and TRBJ2-1, with 13 nucleotides matching TRBD2. This CDR3 contains 17 residues. CDR3 coding DNA: TGTGCCAGCAGTAAATGGACTAGCGGGGGCCCTTACAATGAGCGGTTCTTC. This translates into CASSKWTSGGPYNERFF.

This chain connects TRBV28 to TRBJ2-3; 7 bases line up with TRBD1. Germline V lookup: CDR1 MDHEN, CDR2 SYDVKM. This CDR3 has 17 residues. V was pared by 4 bases and J by 0 bases, with 10 bases of the junction left unmatched. The CDR3 here is CASSSYPGQASTDTQYF. In DNA, the CDR3 is TGTGCCAGCAGTTCCTATCCAGGACAGGCGAGCACAGATACGCAGTATTTT. Full variable domain (outside the CDR3, taken from reference TRBV28 and TRBJ2-3): DVKVTQSSRYLVKRTGEKVFLECVQDMDHENMFWYRQDPGLGLRLIYFSYDVKMKEKGDIPEGYSVSREKKERFSLILESASTNQTSMYLCASSSYPGQASTDTQYFGPGTRLTVL.

The sample holds a few counts of this clonotype. The chain joins TRBV14 to TRBJ1-2, with 7 bases fitting TRBD1. The CDR3 is 17 residues long. J gave up 0 bases and V 2 bases, and 9 bases lay outside the gene matches. The V gene's germline CDR1 is SGHDN and CDR2 FVKESK. CDR3 bases: TGTGCCAGCAGCCAAATGGGGGACAGCCCTTCTAACTATGGCTACACCTTC. Residues: CASSQMGDSPSNYGYTF.

There are a few counts of this clonotype. The junction shows a germline mismatch at one end, possibly a read error. The DNA of the CDR3 is TGTGCCAGCAGTCTAGCGGGAGGGCCCCGGAACCAGTACTTC. As protein: CASSLAGGPRNQYF. The rearrangement links TRBV12-3 or TRBV12-4 to TRBJ2-4, with 12 bases matching TRBD2. The CDR3 has 14 residues.

The chain couples TRBV6-2 or TRBV6-3 to TRBJ2-1, with TRBD2 identical over 7 bases. Trimming at V came to 6 bases and at J to 7 bases, leaving 6 bases not matched to a gene. Germline assignment: CDR1 MNHEY and CDR2 SVGEGT. The CDR3 loop spans 13 amino acids. The CDR3 bases are TGTGCCAGCAGCTTTAGCGGGTTTAATGAGCAGTTCTTC. Its translation is CASSFSGFNEQFF.

This clonotype was detected only a few times. This chain links TRBV20-1 with TRBJ2-1; 10 bases fit TRBD2. V was pared by 3 bases and J by 7 bases, with 6 bases of the junction left unmatched. There are 14 residues in the CDR3. Germline V gene data show CDR1 as DFQATT and CDR2 as SNEGSKA (reference sequence). CDR3: CSARAGLAENEQFF. CDR3 coding DNA: TGCAGTGCTAGGGCTGGACTAGCGGAAAATGAGCAGTTCTTC.

This clonotype was seen once. At one boundary the junction diverges from the germline segment, which might be a read error. This CDR3 reads CSATGAGNNVKLFF. CDR3 bases: TGCAGTGCTACCGGGGCGGGGAACAATGTAAAACTGTTTTTT. The rearrangement links TRBV20-1 to TRBJ1-4, with D maybe TRBD1 (5 bases). This CDR3 is 14 amino acids long. The V gene's germline CDR1 is DFQATT and CDR2 SNEGSKA (reference sequence).

The chain couples TRBV7-2 to TRBJ2-3; either TRBD1 or TRBD2 may fit D (6 bases each). CDR1 SGHTA and CDR2 FQGNSA come from the germline V gene. The CDR3 is 16 amino acids. Trimming removed 1 base at V and 0 bases at J, with 11 bases between. CDR3 bases: TGTGCCAGCAGCTTAGTTCCGGGGGCCAGCACAGATACGCAGTATTTT. Translation: CASSLVPGASTDTQYF.

The CDR3 region is CASSSLDRGNEQFF. DNA of the CDR3: TGCGCCAGCAGCTCTCTGGACAGGGGCAATGAGCAGTTCTTC. V is TRBV5-1 and J is TRBJ2-1, with 9 bases lining up with TRBD1. V shed 3 bases, J shed 6 bases, and the junction held 4 bases outside the gene matches. This CDR3 region has 14 residues. The V gene's germline CDR1 is SGHRS and CDR2 YFSETQ.